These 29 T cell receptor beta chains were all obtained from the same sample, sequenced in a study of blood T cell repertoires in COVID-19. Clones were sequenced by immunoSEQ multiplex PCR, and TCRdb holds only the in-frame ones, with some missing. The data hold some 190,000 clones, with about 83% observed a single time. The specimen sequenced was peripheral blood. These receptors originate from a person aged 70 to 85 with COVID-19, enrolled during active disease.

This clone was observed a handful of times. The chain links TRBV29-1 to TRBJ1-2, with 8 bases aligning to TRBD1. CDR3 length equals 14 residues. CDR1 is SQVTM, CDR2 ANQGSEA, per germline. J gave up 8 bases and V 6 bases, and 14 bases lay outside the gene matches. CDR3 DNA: TGCAGCGTAGACCCGGTCGGACAGGGAACCGGCTACACCTTC. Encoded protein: CSVDPVGQGTGYTF. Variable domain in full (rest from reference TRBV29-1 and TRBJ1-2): SAVISQKPSRDICQRGTSLTIQCQVDSQVTMMFWYRQQPGQSLTLIATANQGSEATYESGFVIDKFPISRPNLTFSTLTVSNMSPEDSSIYLCSVDPVGQGTGYTFGSGTRLTVV.

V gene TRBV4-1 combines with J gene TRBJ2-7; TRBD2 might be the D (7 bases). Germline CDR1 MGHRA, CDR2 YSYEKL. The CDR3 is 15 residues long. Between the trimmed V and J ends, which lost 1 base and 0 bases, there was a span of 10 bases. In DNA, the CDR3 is TGCGCCAGCAGCCAAGGGCGGGGGCCCTCCTACGAGCAGTACTTC. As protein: CASSQGRGPSYEQYF.

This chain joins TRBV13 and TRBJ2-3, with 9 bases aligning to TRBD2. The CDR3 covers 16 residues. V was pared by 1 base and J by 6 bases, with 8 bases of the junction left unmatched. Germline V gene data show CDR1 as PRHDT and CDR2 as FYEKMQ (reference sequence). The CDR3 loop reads CASSLEGGRGFDTQYF. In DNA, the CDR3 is TGTGCCAGCAGCTTAGAGGGCGGGAGGGGTTTTGATACGCAGTATTTT.

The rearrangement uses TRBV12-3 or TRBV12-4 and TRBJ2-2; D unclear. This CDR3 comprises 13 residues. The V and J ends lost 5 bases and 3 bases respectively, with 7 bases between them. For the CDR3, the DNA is TGTGCCAGCAGTCCCCTAGACACCGGGGAGCTGTTTTTT. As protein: CASSPLDTGELFF.

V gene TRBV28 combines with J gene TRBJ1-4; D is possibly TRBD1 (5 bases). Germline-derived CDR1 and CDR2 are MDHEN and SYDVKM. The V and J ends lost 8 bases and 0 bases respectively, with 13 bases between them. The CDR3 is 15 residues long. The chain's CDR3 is CASGQQDATNEKLFF. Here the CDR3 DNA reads TGTGCCAGCGGCCAACAGGATGCAACTAATGAAAAACTGTTTTTT.

This CDR3 reads CASSPSGGNTGELFF. The DNA for the CDR3 is TGTGCCAGCAGCCCGAGCGGGGGTAACACCGGGGAGCTGTTTTTT. The rearrangement joins TRBV2 to TRBJ2-2; 8 bases agree with TRBD2. The ends lost 6 bases at V and 2 bases at J; junction bases unmatched: 5. Germline V gene sequence: CDR1 SNHLY, CDR2 FYNNEI. This CDR3 has 15 amino acids.

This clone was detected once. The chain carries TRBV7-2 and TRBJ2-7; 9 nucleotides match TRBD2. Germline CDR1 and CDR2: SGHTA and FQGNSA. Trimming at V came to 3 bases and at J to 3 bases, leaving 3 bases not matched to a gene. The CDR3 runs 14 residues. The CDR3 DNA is TGTGCCAGCAGCTTTAGCGGGAGTAGCTACGAGCAGTACTTC. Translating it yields CASSFSGSSYEQYF.

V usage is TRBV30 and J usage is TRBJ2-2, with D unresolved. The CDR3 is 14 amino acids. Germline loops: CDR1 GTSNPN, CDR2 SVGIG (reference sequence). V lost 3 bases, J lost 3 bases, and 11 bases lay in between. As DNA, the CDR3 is TGTGCCTGGAGGAAGAACTATTACACCGGGGAGCTGTTTTTT. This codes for CAWRKNYYTGELFF.

CDR3 sequence: CASSQGTGVGNEKLFF. CDR3 bases: TGTGCCAGCAGCCAAGGTACAGGGGTGGGTAATGAAAAACTGTTTTTT. The J gene is TRBJ1-4, the V gene TRBV4-2; 7 bases map to TRBD1. The J segment lost 4 bases and the V segment lost 1 base, leaving 6 bases of the junction unmatched. CDR3 length: 16 residues. Germline CDR1 LGHNA, CDR2 YNFKEQ.

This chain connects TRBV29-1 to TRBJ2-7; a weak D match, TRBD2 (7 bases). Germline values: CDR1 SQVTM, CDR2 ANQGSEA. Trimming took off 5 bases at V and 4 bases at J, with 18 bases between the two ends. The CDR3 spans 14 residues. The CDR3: CSVSPAGARYEQYF. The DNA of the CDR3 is TGCAGCGTTTCCCCCGCGGGGGCTCGGTACGAGCAGTACTTC.

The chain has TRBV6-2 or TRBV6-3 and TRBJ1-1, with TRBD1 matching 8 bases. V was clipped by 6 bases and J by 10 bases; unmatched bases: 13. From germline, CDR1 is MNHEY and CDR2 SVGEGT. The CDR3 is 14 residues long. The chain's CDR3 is CASSDRGFPVRAFF. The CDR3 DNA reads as TGTGCCAGCAGCGACAGGGGATTCCCCGTGAGAGCTTTCTTT.

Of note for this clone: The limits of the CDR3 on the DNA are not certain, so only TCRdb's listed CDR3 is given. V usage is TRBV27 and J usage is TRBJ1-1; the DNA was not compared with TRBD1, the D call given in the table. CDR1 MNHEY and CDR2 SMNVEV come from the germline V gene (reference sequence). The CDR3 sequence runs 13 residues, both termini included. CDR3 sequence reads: CASSVGQGAMPFF.

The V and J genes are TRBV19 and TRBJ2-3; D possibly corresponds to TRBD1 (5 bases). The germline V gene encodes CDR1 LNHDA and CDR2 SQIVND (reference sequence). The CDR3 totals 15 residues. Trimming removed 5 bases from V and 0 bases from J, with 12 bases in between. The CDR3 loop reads CASSLGQGSTDTQYF. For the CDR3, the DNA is TGTGCCAGTAGTTTGGGGCAGGGAAGCACAGATACGCAGTATTTT.

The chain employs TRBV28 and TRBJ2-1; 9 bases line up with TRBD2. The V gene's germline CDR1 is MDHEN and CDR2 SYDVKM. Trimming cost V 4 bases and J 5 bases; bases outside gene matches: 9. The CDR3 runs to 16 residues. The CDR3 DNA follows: TGTGCCAGCAGTTCCCTGGCTAGCGGGGTCGACAATGAGCAGTTCTTC. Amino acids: CASSSLASGVDNEQFF.

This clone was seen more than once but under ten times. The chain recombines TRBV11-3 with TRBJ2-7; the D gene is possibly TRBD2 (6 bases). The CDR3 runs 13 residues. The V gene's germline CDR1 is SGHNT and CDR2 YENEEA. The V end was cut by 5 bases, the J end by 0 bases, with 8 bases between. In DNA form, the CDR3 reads TGTGCCAGCAGCCGCGGGGACTCCTACGAGCAGTACTTC. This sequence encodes CASSRGDSYEQYF.

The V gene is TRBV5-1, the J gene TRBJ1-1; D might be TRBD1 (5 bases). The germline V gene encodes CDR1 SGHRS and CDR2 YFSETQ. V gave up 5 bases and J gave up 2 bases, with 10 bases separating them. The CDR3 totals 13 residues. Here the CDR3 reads CASSVQANTEAFF. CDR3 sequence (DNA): TGCGCCAGCAGTGTACAGGCCAACACTGAAGCTTTCTTT.

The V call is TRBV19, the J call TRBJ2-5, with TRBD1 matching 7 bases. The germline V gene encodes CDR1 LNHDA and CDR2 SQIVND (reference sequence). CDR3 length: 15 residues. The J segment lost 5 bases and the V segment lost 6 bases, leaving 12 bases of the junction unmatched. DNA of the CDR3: TGTGCCAGTAGACCGACAGGGTCGGTCGGGGAGACCCAGTACTTC. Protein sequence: CASRPTGSVGETQYF.

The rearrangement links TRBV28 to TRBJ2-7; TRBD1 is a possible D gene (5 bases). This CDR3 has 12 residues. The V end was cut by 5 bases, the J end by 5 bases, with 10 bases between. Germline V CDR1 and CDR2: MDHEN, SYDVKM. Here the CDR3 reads CASSRTTHEQYF. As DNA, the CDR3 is TGTGCCAGCAGTAGGACAACCCACGAGCAGTACTTC.

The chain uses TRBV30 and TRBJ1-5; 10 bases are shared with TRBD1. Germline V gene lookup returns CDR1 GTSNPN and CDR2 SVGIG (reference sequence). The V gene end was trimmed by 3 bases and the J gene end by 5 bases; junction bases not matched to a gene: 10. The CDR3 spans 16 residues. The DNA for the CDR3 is TGTGCCTGGAGCGGACAGGGGGTACTTAACGATCAGCCCCAGCATTTT. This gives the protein CAWSGQGVLNDQPQHF.

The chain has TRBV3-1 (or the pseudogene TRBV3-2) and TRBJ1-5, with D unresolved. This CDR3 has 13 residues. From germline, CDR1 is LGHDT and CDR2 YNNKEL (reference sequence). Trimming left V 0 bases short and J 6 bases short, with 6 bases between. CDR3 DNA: TGTGCCAGCAGCCAAGACCCTGTTCAGCCCCAGCATTTT. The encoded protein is CASSQDPVQPQHF.

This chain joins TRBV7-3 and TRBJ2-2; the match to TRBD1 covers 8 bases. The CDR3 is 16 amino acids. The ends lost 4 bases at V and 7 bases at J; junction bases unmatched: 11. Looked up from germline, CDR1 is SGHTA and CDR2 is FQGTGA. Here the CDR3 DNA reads TGTGCCAGCAGCTCCCGCCCGCAGGGGGCCGGCGGGGAGCTGTTTTTT. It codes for CASSSRPQGAGGELFF.

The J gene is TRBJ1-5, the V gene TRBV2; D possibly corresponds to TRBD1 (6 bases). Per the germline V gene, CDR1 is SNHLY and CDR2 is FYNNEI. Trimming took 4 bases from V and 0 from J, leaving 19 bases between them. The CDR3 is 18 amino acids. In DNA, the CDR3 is TGTGCCAGCAGTGTCTTTGGGGGCGCGATGGATAGCAATCAGCCCCAGCATTTT. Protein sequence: CASSVFGGAMDSNQPQHF.

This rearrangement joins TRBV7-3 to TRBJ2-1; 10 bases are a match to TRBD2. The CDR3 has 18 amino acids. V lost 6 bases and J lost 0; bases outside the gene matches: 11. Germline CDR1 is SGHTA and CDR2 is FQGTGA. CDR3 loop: CASRGPGTSALSYNEQFF. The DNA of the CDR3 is TGTGCCAGCAGGGGTCCCGGGACTAGCGCTCTCTCCTACAATGAGCAGTTCTTC.

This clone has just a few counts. CDR3 amino acids: CASNGGLPGELFF. The DNA of the CDR3 is TGTGCCAGCAACGGAGGCCTGCCCGGGGAGCTGTTTTTT. The V call is TRBV11-2, the J call TRBJ2-2, with TRBD2 as a possible D gene (5 bases). CDR1 and CDR2 from the germline V gene are SGHAT and FQNNGV. V dropped 7 bases and J dropped 6 bases, with 12 bases sitting between them. This CDR3 region has 13 residues.

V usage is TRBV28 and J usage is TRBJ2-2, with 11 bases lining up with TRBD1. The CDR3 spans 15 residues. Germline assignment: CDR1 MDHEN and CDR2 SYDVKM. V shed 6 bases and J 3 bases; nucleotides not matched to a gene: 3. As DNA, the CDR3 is TGTGCCAGCAGGCCGGGACAGGGGGACACCGGGGAGCTGTTTTTT. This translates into CASRPGQGDTGELFF.

DNA for the CDR3: TGTGCCAGCAGCCCTACCTCAGGGTCGCGCGAGACCCAGTACTTC. This translates into CASSPTSGSRETQYF. This chain connects TRBV7-3 to TRBJ2-5; D may be TRBD1 (5 bases). The length of the CDR3 is 15 residues. V was pared by 5 bases and J by 5 bases, with 18 bases between. CDR1 is SGHTA and CDR2 is FQGTGA in the germline V gene.

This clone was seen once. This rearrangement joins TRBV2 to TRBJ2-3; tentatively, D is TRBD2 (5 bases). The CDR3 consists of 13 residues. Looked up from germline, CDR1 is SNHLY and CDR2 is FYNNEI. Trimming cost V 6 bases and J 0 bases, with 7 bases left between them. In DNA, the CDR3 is TGTGCCAGCAGGGAGGACAGCACAGATACGCAGTATTTT. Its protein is CASREDSTDTQYF.

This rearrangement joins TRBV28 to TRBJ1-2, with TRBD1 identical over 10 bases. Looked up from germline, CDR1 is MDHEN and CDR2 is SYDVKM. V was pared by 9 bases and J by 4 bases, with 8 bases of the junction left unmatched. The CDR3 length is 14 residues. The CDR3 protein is CASQTGGERYGYTF. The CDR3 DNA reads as TGTGCCAGTCAGACAGGGGGCGAACGCTATGGCTACACCTTC.

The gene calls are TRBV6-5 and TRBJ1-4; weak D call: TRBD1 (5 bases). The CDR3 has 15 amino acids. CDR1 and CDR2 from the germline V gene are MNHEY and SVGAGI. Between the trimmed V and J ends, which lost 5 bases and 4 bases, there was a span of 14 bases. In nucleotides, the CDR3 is TGTGCCAGCAGTAACGGTGACAGAGTTAATGAAAAACTGTTTTTT. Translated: CASSNGDRVNEKLFF.